What follows describes a single T cell receptor beta chain. The antigen is not known. This sample is drawn from a study of shared clonotypes between healthy human individuals. Produced via immunoSEQ multiplex PCR; TCRdb's table is partial and in-frame only. The sample records about 2 million clones, about 94% being singletons. It was CD45RO-negative cells, positively selected for CCR7, that made up naive CD8 cells, with terminally differentiated effector memory CD45RA+ cells excluded. Study-level findings and limits: In this cohort, only blood was sampled, and tissue repertoires likely differ.

The trim removed 5 bases at V and 0 bases at J, leaving 12 bases unmatched. Germline V CDR1 and CDR2: GTSNPN, SVGIG (reference sequence). CDR3 length: 17 residues. Source material: naive CD8+ T cells sorted from blood. The chain couples TRBV30 to TRBJ2-2, with 7 positions matching TRBD2. This TCR came from a man in his late teens or twenties in good health. DNA for the CDR3: TGTGCCTGGCGGGAGGTCCTAAGCGGGGCGAACACCGGGGAGCTGTTTTTT. Amino acid sequence: CAWREVLSGANTGELFF.